The 20 T cell receptor beta chains given below trace back to one sample, sequenced in a study of T cell responses to AZD1222 COVID-19 vaccine. Libraries were prepared by immunoSEQ multiplex PCR; TCRdb keeps only in-frame clonotypes and omits some of them. The table has around 110,000 clones, under 95% seen once; the top ten hold less than 25%. The material was peripheral blood, obtained on day 0 of AZD1222 vaccination. The receptors stem from an adult in good health.

The chain has TRBV19 and TRBJ2-1; 9 bases agree with TRBD2. The CDR3 consists of 16 residues. Germline trimming cut 3 bases from V and 6 bases from J; bases unmatched to any gene: 9. Germline-derived CDR1 and CDR2 are LNHDA and SQIVND (reference sequence). This chain's CDR3 is CASSIVGMRGGNEQFF. In nucleotides, the CDR3 is TGTGCCAGTAGTATTGTCGGGATGCGGGGGGGCAATGAGCAGTTCTTC.

The rearrangement uses TRBV2 and TRBJ2-2; D is unresolved. From germline, CDR1 is SNHLY and CDR2 FYNNEI. The CDR3 is made up of 13 amino acids. V lost 8 bases to trimming and J lost 0 bases, with 7 bases between them. This chain's CDR3 is CASRRTNTGELFF. CDR3 nucleotide sequence: TGTGCCAGCCGGCGGACGAACACCGGGGAGCTGTTTTTT.

The chain is built from TRBV28 and TRBJ1-2; a weak D match, TRBD1 (5 bases). V lost 6 bases to trimming and J lost 5 bases, with 13 bases between them. Looked up from germline, CDR1 is MDHEN and CDR2 is SYDVKM. This CDR3 is 13 amino acids long. This chain's CDR3 is CASSVRGGYGYTF. CDR3 in DNA: TGTGCCAGCAGCGTTAGGGGAGGTTATGGCTACACCTTC.

The chain is built from TRBV19 and TRBJ1-5, with D possibly matching TRBD1 (5 bases). The CDR3 totals 13 residues. Germline CDR1 reads LNHDA; CDR2 reads SQIVND (reference sequence). Trimming left V 4 bases short and J 6 bases short, with 10 bases between. The CDR3 DNA sequence: TGTGCCAGTAGTAGGGGGTGGAGTCAGCCCCAGCATTTT. This codes for CASSRGWSQPQHF.

The table lists this clone with a count of one. This chain connects TRBV3-1 (or the pseudogene TRBV3-2) to TRBJ2-3, with D perhaps assigned TRBD1 or TRBD2 (6 bases each). Trimming left V 3 bases short and J 3 bases short, with 16 bases between. Germline loops: CDR1 LGHDT, CDR2 YNNKEL (reference sequence). The CDR3 has 16 residues. CDR3 DNA sequence: TGTGCCAGCAGCCAGACGTCGCCGGGGGCAACAGATACGCAGTATTTT. Translated, it gives CASSQTSPGATDTQYF.

This clone was detected only once. The gene calls are TRBV7-9 and TRBJ1-3; D unclear. The ends were cut back, 5 bases at V and 0 bases at J, with 8 bases in the middle. Germline CDR1 and CDR2: SEHNR and FQNEAQ (reference sequence). The CDR3 extends over 14 amino acids. CDR3 bases: TGTGCCAGCAGCGACGTTTACTCTGGAAACACCATATATTTT. This translates into CASSDVYSGNTIYF.

This clone was recorded once. The CDR3 is CASSRGDLKVGGYQPQHF. As DNA, the CDR3 is TGTGCCAGCAGCAGAGGGGACCTAAAGGTGGGAGGATATCAGCCCCAGCATTTT. This sequence joins TRBV21-1 and TRBJ1-5. TRBV21-1 is a pseudogene. CDR3 size: 18 residues.

The CDR3 loop is CASSPTWGGANTGELFF. The CDR3 nucleotides read TGCGCCAGCAGCCCGACATGGGGCGGGGCTAACACCGGGGAGCTGTTTTTT. This chain connects TRBV5-1 to TRBJ2-2, with a possible D match to TRBD2 (6 bases). This CDR3 comprises 17 residues. The germline gives CDR1 SGHRS, CDR2 YFSETQ. Between the trimmed V and J ends, which lost 4 bases and 2 bases, there was a span of 18 bases.

The chain combines TRBV5-1 with TRBJ1-2; 9 bases are shared with TRBD1. Trimming at V came to 5 bases and at J to 3 bases, leaving 8 bases not matched to a gene. The CDR3 loop spans 15 amino acids. Germline V gives CDR1 SGHRS, CDR2 YFSETQ. The CDR3 nucleotides are TGCGCCAGCAGGTTCGGGACAGGGAAGGACTATGGCTACACCTTC. Translated, it gives CASRFGTGKDYGYTF.

The rearrangement joins TRBV6-5 to TRBJ1-5; the D is unclear. Trimming shortened V by 2 bases and J by 8 bases, and 13 bases separated the two germline ends. CDR1 is MNHEY and CDR2 is SVGAGI in the germline V gene. This CDR3 contains 14 residues. The DNA of the CDR3 is TGTGCCAGCAGTTACGAACAGTATGGCGAGCCCCAGCATTTT. This encodes CASSYEQYGEPQHF.

The chain has TRBV4-1 and TRBJ1-2; the D gene is possibly TRBD1 (6 bases). The CDR3 covers 14 residues. V was pared by 4 bases and J by 4 bases, with 13 bases between. Germline V gives CDR1 MGHRA, CDR2 YSYEKL. The DNA for the CDR3 is TGCGCCAGCAGCCGAGGGGACACCTCCTATGGCTACACCTTC. Translating gives CASSRGDTSYGYTF.

The V and J genes are TRBV19 and TRBJ1-2, with 7 bases that match TRBD1. Germline loops: CDR1 LNHDA, CDR2 SQIVND (reference sequence). The CDR3 runs to 13 residues. V gave up 2 bases and J gave up 7 bases; unmatched junction bases: 4. The CDR3 nucleotides are TGTGCCAGTAGTATAAAAGGGGGCGGTGGCTACACCTTC. It translates to CASSIKGGGGYTF.

The chain is built from TRBV6-5 and TRBJ2-7; 7 bases match TRBD1. The CDR3 has 15 residues. The germline gives CDR1 MNHEY, CDR2 SVGAGI. The ends lost 6 bases at V and 7 bases at J; junction bases unmatched: 15. The CDR3 protein is CASSYPGQLAGEQYF. DNA of the CDR3: TGTGCCAGCAGCTACCCGGGACAGTTGGCCGGGGAGCAGTACTTC.

The V and J genes are TRBV6-2 or TRBV6-3 and TRBJ1-5, with D hard to call. Per the germline V gene, CDR1 is MNHEY and CDR2 is SVGEGT. There are 17 residues in the CDR3. V was clipped by 6 bases and J by 8 bases, with 26 bases between them. The CDR3 DNA reads TGTGCCAGCAGCCCTGAACGAGGGCCGTCCCCCAACGAGCCCCAGCATTTT. It translates to CASSPERGPSPNEPQHF.

The chain joins TRBV11-2 to TRBJ1-2; D is uncertain. The V end was cut by 3 bases, the J end by 3 bases, with 11 bases between. Per the germline V gene, CDR1 is SGHAT and CDR2 is FQNNGV. The CDR3 spans 14 residues. The CDR3 is CASSLADFYYGYTF. As DNA, the CDR3 is TGTGCCAGCAGCTTGGCAGACTTTTACTATGGCTACACCTTC. The full variable domain, rest sourced from reference TRBV11-2 and TRBJ1-2, is EAGVAQSPRYKIIEKRQSVAFWCNPISGHATLYWYQQILGQGPKLLIQFQNNGVVDDSQLPKDRFSAERLKGVDSTLKIQPAKLEDSAVYLCASSLADFYYGYTFGSGTRLTVV.

The chain employs TRBV7-2 and TRBJ1-5; TRBD1 might be the D (5 bases). Germline V gene lookup returns CDR1 SGHTA and CDR2 FQGNSA. Trimming left V 5 bases short and J 0 bases short, with 14 bases between. The CDR3 spans 16 residues. The DNA of the CDR3 is TGTGCCAGCAGCCCTCCGGGACGGCCTAGCAATCAGCCCCAGCATTTT. Its translation is CASSPPGRPSNQPQHF.

This chain uses TRBV19 with TRBJ1-5; perhaps TRBD1 as D (6 bases). This CDR3 contains 15 residues. V gave up 6 bases and J gave up 1 base, with 13 bases separating them. The germline gives CDR1 LNHDA, CDR2 SQIVND (reference sequence). The CDR3 sequence: CASRLTGFSNQPQHF. As DNA, the CDR3 is TGTGCCAGTAGACTAACAGGGTTCAGCAATCAGCCCCAGCATTTT.

The rearrangement uses TRBV5-1 and TRBJ1-6, with D possibly being TRBD1 (5 bases). The V gene's germline CDR1 is SGHRS and CDR2 YFSETQ. The CDR3 length is 18 residues. V lost 3 bases and J lost 14, with 30 bases in between. CDR3 nucleotide sequence: TGCGCCAGCAGCTGGGAGGGGCAAGGGACGCCAAAACGTAGTGCCCTCCACTTT. It is translated as CASSWEGQGTPKRSALHF.

The V and J genes are TRBV18 and TRBJ1-5; the D is unclear. Trimming took 0 bases from V and 4 from J, leaving 10 bases between them. Looked up from germline, CDR1 is KGHSH and CDR2 is LQKENI. CDR3 length equals 15 residues. This CDR3 is CASSPPSRGNQPQHF. Here the CDR3 DNA reads TGTGCCAGCTCACCACCATCACGGGGTAATCAGCCCCAGCATTTT.

This chain uses TRBV29-1 with TRBJ1-1; 8 positions match TRBD1. With V trimmed by 1 base and J by 1 base, 5 bases remained unmatched. The CDR3 runs 15 residues. Germline lookup yields CDR1 SQVTM and CDR2 ANQGSEA. Written as DNA, the CDR3 is TGCAGCGTTGAAGTTTCAGGGACAGGGAACACTGAAGCTTTCTTT. It is translated as CSVEVSGTGNTEAFF.